These 18 T cell receptor beta chains originate from one sample sequenced in a study of blood T cell repertoires in COVID-19 (dated by TCRdb to the early 2020s). Library preparation employed the immunoSEQ multiplex PCR assay. What TCRdb holds here is the immuneACCESS table cut down to in-frame rearrangements. Part of the clones is not present; checked against another copy, under half of the missing clones reflect an unresolved V gene, and the others are unexplained. The sample contains approximately 110,000 clones, around 88% of them found a single time. The ten largest account for over 4.5% of the sample. The sequenced sample was peripheral blood. These receptors all come from a human donor in a cohort sampled during active COVID-19.

The chain combines TRBV5-6 with TRBJ2-7, with 7 bases matching TRBD1. The V and J ends lost 4 bases and 0 bases, in that order; junction bases with no gene match: 4. From germline, CDR1 is SGHDT and CDR2 YYEEEE. This CDR3 is built from 14 residues. DNA for the CDR3: TGTGCCAGCAGCACCCGGGACAGCTCCTACGAGCAGTACTTC. Protein: CASSTRDSSYEQYF.

The chain couples TRBV28 to TRBJ2-1; TRBD2 is a possible D gene (6 bases). This CDR3 region has 14 residues. V was shortened by 6 bases and J by 7 bases, with 16 bases between the two germline ends. Germline V gives CDR1 MDHEN, CDR2 SYDVKM. Written as DNA, the CDR3 is TGTGCCAGCAGCCCCGGGCCTGGGGGGAATGAGCAGTTCTTC. Translation gives CASSPGPGGNEQFF.

The chain employs TRBV6-5 and TRBJ2-1; no clear D gene. Deletions cut 4 bases from V and 0 bases from J, with 10 bases between. The CDR3 has 15 amino acids. CDR1 is MNHEY, CDR2 SVGAGI, per germline. The CDR3 here is CASSLGPSSYNEQFF. In nucleotides, the CDR3 is TGTGCCAGCAGTTTAGGCCCTAGCTCCTACAATGAGCAGTTCTTC.

The chain links TRBV6-1 to TRBJ1-6, with D perhaps TRBD1 (6 bases). The CDR3 extends over 18 amino acids. The germline V gene has CDR1 MNHNS and CDR2 SASEGT. V was pared by 4 bases and J by 0 bases, with 16 bases between. The CDR3 DNA is TGTGCCAGCAGTGGGGGACATCCGGGGAGCTCCTATAATTCACCCCTCCACTTT. Protein product: CASSGGHPGSSYNSPLHF.

The genes are TRBV24-1 and TRBJ2-3, with TRBD2 as a possible D gene (6 bases). CDR1 and CDR2 (germline): KGHDR, SFDVKD. The V end was cut by 3 bases, the J end by 3 bases, with 18 bases between. The CDR3 covers 17 residues. The CDR3 DNA follows: TGTGCCACCAGTGATCCTAATAGCGGAGCGGATACAGATACGCAGTATTTT. Translated: CATSDPNSGADTDTQYF.

V and J are TRBV4-3 and TRBJ2-1; 15 bases line up with TRBD2. V lost 4 bases, J lost 8 bases, and 6 bases stayed unmatched. In germline, CDR1 is LGHNA, CDR2 YSLEER. CDR3 length: 16 amino acids. The CDR3 protein is CASSPRGLAGGDEQFF. The CDR3 DNA follows: TGCGCCAGCAGCCCGAGAGGACTAGCGGGAGGGGATGAGCAGTTCTTC.

This sequence joins TRBV19 and TRBJ2-1; D possibly corresponds to TRBD1 (6 bases). CDR3 size: 17 residues. V shed 6 bases and J shed 3 bases, with 21 bases lying between them. The germline CDR1 and CDR2 sequences are LNHDA and SQIVND (reference sequence). The CDR3 region has the DNA TGTGCCAGTAGAGACACATCCGGGACATACCTCTACAATGAGCAGTTCTTC. Residues: CASRDTSGTYLYNEQFF. The whole variable domain, remainder taken from reference TRBV19 and TRBJ2-1, is DGGITQSPKYLFRKEGQNVTLSCEQNLNHDAMYWYRQDPGQGLRLIYYSQIVNDFQKGDIAEGYSVSREKKESFPLTVTSAQKNPTAFYLCASRDTSGTYLYNEQFFGPGTRLTVL.

The J gene is TRBJ1-6, the V gene TRBV3-1 (or the pseudogene TRBV3-2); D call uncertain. The CDR3 loop spans 12 amino acids. Between the trimmed V and J ends, which lost 3 bases and 11 bases, there was a span of 8 bases. Per the germline V gene, CDR1 is LGHDT and CDR2 is YNNKEL (reference sequence). The CDR3 bases are TGTGCCAGCAGCCACCTATCGACACCCCTCCACTTT. Residues: CASSHLSTPLHF.

The V call is TRBV7-2, the J call TRBJ1-4; maybe TRBD1 (6 bases). The CDR3 is made up of 15 amino acids. The V end lost 5 bases, the J end lost 5 bases, and 15 bases lay between the germline ends. From germline, CDR1 is SGHTA and CDR2 FQGNSA. CDR3 sequence reads: CASSAKQGANEKLFF. Written as DNA, the CDR3 is TGTGCCAGCAGCGCTAAACAGGGAGCAAATGAAAAACTGTTTTTT. Together with reference TRBV7-2 and TRBJ1-4, the CDR3 gives the full variable domain: GAGVSQSPSNKVTEKGKDVELRCDPISGHTALYWYRQSLGQGLEFLIYFQGNSAPDKSGLPSDRFSAERTGGSVSTLTIQRTQQEDSAVYLCASSAKQGANEKLFFGSGTQLSVL.

This clone was counted between two and nine times. The chain employs TRBV6-5 and TRBJ1-2, with unresolved D. From germline, CDR1 is MNHEY and CDR2 SVGAGI. The CDR3 runs to 13 residues. Trimming stripped 0 bases from V and 5 bases from J, with 7 bases between. The CDR3 DNA sequence: TGTGCCAGCAGTTACTCGAGCGTATATGGCTACACCTTC. Translated, it gives CASSYSSVYGYTF.

V gene TRBV6-5 combines with J gene TRBJ1-5; D is unresolved. The V gene's germline CDR1 is MNHEY and CDR2 SVGAGI. Trimming stripped 0 bases from V and 3 bases from J, with 9 bases between. This CDR3 has 15 amino acids. CDR3 DNA sequence: TGTGCCAGCAGTTACTCTTCCCAGAACAATCAGCCCCAGCATTTT. Its protein is CASSYSSQNNQPQHF.

This chain connects TRBV9 to TRBJ2-3, with 7 bases aligning to TRBD2. Germline CDR1 is SGDLS and CDR2 is YYNGEE. CDR3 length equals 17 residues. Trimming at V came to 4 bases and at J to 3 bases, leaving 14 bases not matched to a gene. The CDR3 DNA reads TGTGCCAGCAGCCAGAACCTTGGGGAGGGCCGTACAGATACGCAGTATTTT. Amino acid sequence: CASSQNLGEGRTDTQYF.

The rearrangement links TRBV6-5 to TRBJ2-5, with no clear D. Trimming removed 5 bases at V and 4 bases at J, with 11 bases between. Germline CDR1 and CDR2: MNHEY and SVGAGI. There are 13 residues in the CDR3. CDR3 sequence: CASSPRLAETQYF. The CDR3 DNA is TGTGCCAGCAGTCCCCGACTCGCAGAGACCCAGTACTTC.

This chain links TRBV7-9 with TRBJ1-3, with D perhaps TRBD1 (6 bases). This CDR3 contains 15 residues. Trimming left V 6 bases short and J 9 bases short, with 21 bases between. Germline CDR1 reads SEHNR; CDR2 reads FQNEAQ (reference sequence). CDR3 DNA sequence: TGTGCCAGCAGGCCGCCTCAGGACAGACTCCTCACCATATATTTT. It yields the protein CASRPPQDRLLTIYF.

This clone appeared a few times. The rearrangement uses TRBV6-2 or TRBV6-3 and TRBJ2-7; 12 nucleotides agree with TRBD2. Germline CDR1 is MNHEY and CDR2 is SVGEGT. The V gene end was trimmed by 4 bases and the J gene end by 5 bases; junction bases not matched to a gene: 9. This CDR3 is 16 amino acids long. In DNA, the CDR3 is TGTGCCAGCAGTTTCACGACTAGCGGGAGTCGAGACGAGCAGTACTTC. Translating gives CASSFTTSGSRDEQYF.

The chain employs TRBV2 and TRBJ2-5, with 9 bases that match TRBD2. This CDR3 has 13 amino acids. With 10 bases clipped from V and 5 bases from J, the junction kept 8 bases outside the gene matches. CDR1 is SNHLY, CDR2 FYNNEI, per germline. The CDR3: CAMSREGRETQYF. The CDR3 DNA sequence: TGTGCCATGTCGCGGGAGGGCCGTGAGACCCAGTACTTC.

The chain has TRBV5-4 and TRBJ2-5; D might be TRBD1 (5 bases). CDR3 length: 15 residues. V lost 5 bases, J lost 2 bases, and 16 bases lay in between. The germline V gene has CDR1 SGHNT and CDR2 YYREEE (reference sequence). CDR3 sequence (DNA): TGTGCCAGCAGACGACAGCAGGAGACGCAAGAGACCCAGTACTTC. As protein: CASRRQQETQETQYF.

This rearrangement joins TRBV23-1 to TRBJ2-1; 7 bases line up with TRBD1. Being an ORF, TRBV23-1 has a function that is uncertain. V trimming: 7 bases; J trimming: 9 bases; junction bases outside the gene matches: 12. This CDR3 has 14 amino acids. The CDR3 bases are TGCGCCAGCAACTTCACAGGGGCGGCTTGTGAGCAGTTCTTC. Translation: CASNFTGAACEQFF.